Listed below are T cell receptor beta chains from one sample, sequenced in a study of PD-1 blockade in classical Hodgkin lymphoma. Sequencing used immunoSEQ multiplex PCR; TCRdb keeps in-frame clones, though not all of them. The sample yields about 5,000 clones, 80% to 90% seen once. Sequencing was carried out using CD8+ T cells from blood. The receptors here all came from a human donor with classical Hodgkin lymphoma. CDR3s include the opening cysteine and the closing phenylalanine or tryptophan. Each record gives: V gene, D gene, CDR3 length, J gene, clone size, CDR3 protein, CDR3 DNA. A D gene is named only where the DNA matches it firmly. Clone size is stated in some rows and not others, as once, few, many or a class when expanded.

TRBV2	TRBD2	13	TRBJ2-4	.	CASSPYGGDIQYF	TGTGCCAGCAGTCCTTATGGGGGGGACATTCAGTACTTC
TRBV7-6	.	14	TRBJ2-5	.	CASSFGRTQETQYF	TGTGCCAGCAGCTTTGGGAGGACCCAAGAGACCCAGTACTTC
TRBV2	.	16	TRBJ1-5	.	CASSIAPGDSNQPQHF	TGTGCCAGCAGCATTGCCCCGGGGGATAGCAATCAGCCCCAGCATTTT
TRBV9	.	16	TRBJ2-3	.	CASSVSHASDTDTQYF	TGTGCCAGCAGCGTCTCCCACGCGTCTGACACAGATACGCAGTATTTT
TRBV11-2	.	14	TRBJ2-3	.	CASSSRPGGDTQYF	TGTGCCAGCAGCTCTCGACCAGGTGGAGATACGCAGTATTTT
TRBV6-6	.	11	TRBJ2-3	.	CASSYLASRYF	TGTGCCAGCAGTTATTTGGCCAGCCGGTATTTT
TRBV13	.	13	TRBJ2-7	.	CASSSGLLYEQYF	TGTGCCAGCAGCTCGGGACTGTTATACGAGCAGTACTTC
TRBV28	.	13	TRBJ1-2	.	CALQQERGYGYTF	TGTGCCCTCCAACAGGAGAGAGGATATGGCTACACCTTC
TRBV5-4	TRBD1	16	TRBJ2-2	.	CASSLGGQGSNGELFF	TGTGCCAGCAGCTTGGGGGGACAGGGTAGTAACGGGGAGCTGTTTTTT
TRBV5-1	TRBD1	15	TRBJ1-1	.	CASSTTGTANTEAFF	TGCGCCAGCAGCACAACCGGGACAGCGAACACTGAAGCTTTCTTT
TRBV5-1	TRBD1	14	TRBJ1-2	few	CASSAGQSNYGYTF	TGCGCCAGCAGCGCGGGACAGTCTAACTATGGCTACACCTTC
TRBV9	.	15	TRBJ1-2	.	CASSAQDRGAYGYTF	TGTGCCAGCAGCGCACAAGATAGGGGCGCATATGGCTACACCTTC
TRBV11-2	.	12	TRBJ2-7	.	CASSFYRLEQYF	TGTGCCAGCAGCTTCTACCGACTCGAGCAGTACTTC
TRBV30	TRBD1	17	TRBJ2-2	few	CAWSVPGWTGGHGELFF	TGTGCCTGGAGTGTACCCGGTTGGACAGGGGGGCACGGGGAGCTGTTTTTT
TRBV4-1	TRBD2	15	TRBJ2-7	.	CASSQDSASGYEQYF	TGCGCCAGCAGCCAAGACTCGGCTAGCGGCTACGAGCAGTACTTC
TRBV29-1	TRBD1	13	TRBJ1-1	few	CSVTGTVNTEAFF	TGCAGCGTTACCGGGACAGTGAACACTGAAGCTTTCTTT
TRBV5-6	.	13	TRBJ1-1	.	CASSLTVNTEAFF	TGTGCCAGCAGCTTGACAGTGAACACTGAAGCTTTCTTT
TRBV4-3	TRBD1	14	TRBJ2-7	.	CASSQLSGGYEQYF	TGCGCCAGCAGCCAACTCTCAGGGGGCTACGAGCAGTACTTC
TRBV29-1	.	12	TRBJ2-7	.	CSVGAGFNEQYF	TGCAGCGTTGGGGCAGGGTTCAACGAGCAGTACTTC
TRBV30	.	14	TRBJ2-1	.	CAWWLPGASSRWFF	TGTGCCTGGTGGCTACCCGGGGCCAGTTCTCGGTGGTTCTTC
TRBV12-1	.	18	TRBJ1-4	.	CASRTGTGGAGSNEKLFF	TGTGCCAGCAGAACCGGGACAGGGGGCGCAGGGTCTAATGAAAAACTGTTTTTT
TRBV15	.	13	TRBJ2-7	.	CATSRDPIYEQYF	TGTGCCACCAGCAGGGATCCAATCTACGAGCAGTACTTC
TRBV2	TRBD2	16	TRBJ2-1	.	CASSGMGLAGYNEQFF	TGTGCCAGCAGTGGCATGGGACTAGCGGGGTACAATGAGCAGTTCTTC
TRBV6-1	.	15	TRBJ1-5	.	CASSEWGGASQPQHF	TGTGCCAGCAGTGAATGGGGGGGAGCGAGTCAGCCCCAGCATTTT
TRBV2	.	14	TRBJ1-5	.	CASSDTVGGWPQHF	TGTGCCAGCAGTGATACTGTGGGGGGGTGGCCCCAGCATTTT
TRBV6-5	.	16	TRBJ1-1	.	CASSYSWGRDNTEAFF	TGTGCCAGCAGTTACTCGTGGGGTAGGGATAACACTGAAGCTTTCTTT
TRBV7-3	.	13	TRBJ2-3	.	CASSLRGEGTQYF	TGTGCCAGCAGCTTAAGAGGAGAGGGTACGCAGTATTTT
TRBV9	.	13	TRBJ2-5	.	CASSVGGQETQYF	TGTGCCAGCAGCGTAGGGGGCCAAGAGACCCAGTACTTC
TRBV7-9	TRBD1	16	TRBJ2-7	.	CASTPIQGDTAYEQYF	TGTGCCAGCACCCCGATCCAGGGGGATACCGCCTACGAGCAGTACTTC
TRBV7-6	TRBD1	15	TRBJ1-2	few	CASSSSQGQTYGYTF	TGTGCCAGCAGCTCATCACAGGGGCAGACGTATGGCTACACCTTC
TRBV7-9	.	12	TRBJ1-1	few	CASSLVAGEAFF	TGTGCCAGCAGCTTAGTAGCAGGGGAAGCTTTCTTT
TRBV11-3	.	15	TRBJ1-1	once	CASSVAGAMNTEAFF	TGTGCCAGCAGTGTTGCGGGGGCCATGAACACTGAAGCTTTCTTT
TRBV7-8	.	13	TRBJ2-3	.	CASSHKPLDTQYF	TGTGCCAGCAGCCATAAACCGTTGGATACGCAGTATTTT
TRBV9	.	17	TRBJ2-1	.	CASSEGAGLGPYNEQFF	TGTGCCAGCAGCGAGGGGGCAGGACTAGGTCCCTACAATGAGCAGTTCTTC
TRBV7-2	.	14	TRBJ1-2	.	CASSSLTANYGYTF	TGTGCCAGCAGCTCCCTGACAGCTAACTATGGCTACACCTTC
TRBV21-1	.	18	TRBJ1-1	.	CASSNYPPPCREYTEAFF	TGTGCCAGCAGCAACTATCCCCCTCCGTGCAGGGAATATACTGAAGCTTTCTTT
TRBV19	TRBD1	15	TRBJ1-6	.	CASSAGTAYNSPLHF	TGTGCCAGTAGTGCCGGGACAGCTTATAATTCACCCCTCCACTTT
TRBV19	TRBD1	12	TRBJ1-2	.	CASSTGGGGYTF	TGTGCCAGTAGTACAGGGGGAGGTGGCTACACCTTC
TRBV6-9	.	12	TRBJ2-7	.	CASNDHGGEQYF	TGTGCCAGCAACGATCACGGCGGCGAGCAGTACTTC
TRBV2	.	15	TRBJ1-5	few	CASSEGAGAHQPQHF	TGTGCCAGCAGTGAAGGAGCAGGGGCGCATCAGCCCCAGCATTTT
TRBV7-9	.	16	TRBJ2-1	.	CASSRFGQSSYNEQFF	TGTGCCAGCAGCCGCTTTGGACAGAGCTCCTACAATGAGCAGTTCTTC
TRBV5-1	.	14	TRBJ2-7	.	CASSLGQGLYEQYF	TGCGCCAGCAGCTTGGGGCAGGGTCTCTACGAGCAGTACTTC
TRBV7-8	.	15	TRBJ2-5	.	CASSLGAHNQETQYF	TGTGCCAGCAGCTTAGGCGCACACAACCAAGAGACCCAGTACTTC
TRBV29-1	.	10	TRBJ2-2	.	CSVYTGELFF	TGCAGCGTTTACACCGGGGAGCTGTTTTTT
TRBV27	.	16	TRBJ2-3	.	CASSLIRSRGRDTQYF	TGTGCCAGCAGTTTAATTAGGAGTAGGGGAAGGGATACGCAGTATTTT
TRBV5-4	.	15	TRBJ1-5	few	CASSFFPGRDQPQHF	TGTGCCAGCAGCTTTTTTCCCGGCCGCGATCAGCCCCAGCATTTT
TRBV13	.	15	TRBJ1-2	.	CASSSDHGIPYGYTF	TGTGCCAGCAGCTCGGATCACGGGATTCCATATGGCTACACCTTC
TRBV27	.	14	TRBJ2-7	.	CASSLPGRIYEQYF	TGTGCCAGCAGTCTGCCGGGACGGATTTACGAGCAGTACTTC
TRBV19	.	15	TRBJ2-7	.	CASSISSGVVYEQYF	TGTGCCAGTAGTATCTCGTCAGGGGTAGTCTACGAGCAGTACTTC
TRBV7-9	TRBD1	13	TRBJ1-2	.	CASSLQGFYGYTF	TGTGCCAGCAGCCTACAGGGGTTCTATGGCTACACCTTC
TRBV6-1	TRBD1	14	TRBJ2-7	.	CASRIQGAHYEQYF	TGTGCCAGCAGGATACAGGGGGCGCATTACGAGCAGTACTTC
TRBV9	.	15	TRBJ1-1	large	CASTPISAMNTEAFF	TGTGCCAGCACCCCCATTTCAGCCATGAACACTGAAGCTTTCTTT
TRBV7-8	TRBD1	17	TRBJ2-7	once	CASSFMGGDRGSYEQYF	TGTGCCAGCAGCTTTATGGGGGGGGACAGGGGATCCTACGAGCAGTACTTC
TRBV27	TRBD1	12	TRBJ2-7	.	CASRDSLYEQYF	TGTGCCAGCCGGGACAGTCTCTACGAGCAGTACTTC